The 10 T cell receptor beta chains reported below all come from one sample, sequenced in a study of CD8 T cells in Susac syndrome (dated 2019 in TCRdb). The library relied on the immunoSEQ multiplex PCR assay. RNA was extracted using the RNeasy kit, and about 0.45 to 1 microgram was reverse transcribed with random hexamers. The public reads were quality trimmed at Q25 with fastp and then assembled into clones with MiXCR by TCRdb, keeping productive beta chains. One record per CDR3 amino acid sequence lists the most common genes and DNA. The sample profile shows 70,000 to 100,000 distinct CDR3 sequences; approximately 96% of them were found once. The ten largest account for more than 0.55% of the sample. Sequencing used CD8+ T cells from PBMCs. The receptors come from a human donor with Susac syndrome.

This chain links TRBV3-1 with TRBJ2-3; D unclear. Germline loops: CDR1 LGHDT, CDR2 YNNKEL (reference sequence). The CDR3 is 14 residues long. The V gene lost 0 bases and the J gene lost 2 bases, with 6 bases spanning the gap. The CDR3 is CASSQDFSTDTQYF. The DNA for the CDR3 is TGTGCCAGCAGCCAAGATTTTTCCACAGATACGCAGTATTTT.

This chain links TRBV7-2 with TRBJ1-1; the match to TRBD1 covers 7 bases. This CDR3 has 12 amino acids. Trimming at V came to 4 bases and at J to 5 bases, leaving 1 base not matched to a gene. CDR1 is SGHTA, CDR2 FQGNSA, per germline. The chain's CDR3 is CASSSQGTEAFF. The CDR3 bases are TGTGCCAGCAGCTCACAGGGGACTGAAGCTTTCTTT.

The chain recombines TRBV7-2 with TRBJ2-7, with D perhaps matching TRBD2 (5 bases). The CDR3 extends over 14 amino acids. Germline CDR1 reads SGHTA; CDR2 reads FQGNSA. V was shortened by 1 base and J by 2 bases, with 9 bases between the two germline ends. The CDR3 DNA reads as TGTGCCAGCAGCTTAGAGATGGGAGCCTACGAGCAGTACTTC. Residues: CASSLEMGAYEQYF.

This clonotype was detected once. The chain recombines TRBV6-6 with TRBJ1-2; D remains unclear. The germline CDR1 and CDR2 sequences are MNHNY and SVGAGI (reference sequence). This CDR3 has 13 residues. V was pared by 7 bases and J by 1 base, with 10 bases between. In DNA, the CDR3 is TGTGCCAGCATCGAAAATTTTAACTATGGCTACACCTTC. Its protein is CASIENFNYGYTF.

This chain connects TRBV27 to TRBJ2-7, with a weak D call TRBD2 (6 bases). Between the trimmed V and J ends, which lost 8 bases and 2 bases, there was a span of 13 bases. Germline CDR1 and CDR2: MNHEY and SMNVEV (reference sequence). The CDR3 spans 13 residues. For the CDR3, the DNA is TGTGCCAGCGGAGCCGGGAGCGCCTACGAGCAGTACTTC. Its translation: CASGAGSAYEQYF.

The chain uses TRBV19 and TRBJ1-4, with 7 bases matching TRBD1. The CDR3 is made up of 16 amino acids. Unmatched junction bases numbered 9, after V lost 5 bases and J lost 3 bases. Germline V CDR1 and CDR2: LNHDA, SQIVND (reference sequence). The CDR3 region is CASSGFTGVPNEKLFF. The DNA of the CDR3 is TGTGCCAGTAGTGGATTCACAGGGGTCCCTAATGAAAAACTGTTTTTT.

This chain uses TRBV6-5 with TRBJ1-2; weak D call: TRBD1 (5 bases). This CDR3 has 13 amino acids. The V gene lost 2 bases and the J gene lost 4 bases, with 8 bases spanning the gap. CDR1 MNHEY and CDR2 SVGAGI come from the germline V gene. This CDR3 is CASSYGGTYGYTF. CDR3 DNA: TGTGCCAGCAGTTACGGAGGGACCTATGGCTACACCTTC.

V is TRBV10-3 and J is TRBJ1-1, with D tentatively TRBD1 (6 bases). The V gene lost 3 bases and the J gene lost 4 bases, with 12 bases spanning the gap. Germline lookup yields CDR1 ENHRY and CDR2 SYGVKD. This CDR3 has 14 residues. CDR3 sequence: CAISDYRGFTEAFF. The DNA of the CDR3 is TGTGCCATCAGTGATTATAGGGGGTTCACTGAAGCTTTCTTT.

V usage is TRBV9 and J usage is TRBJ1-2; D is uncertain. This CDR3 contains 12 residues. CDR1 and CDR2 from the germline V gene are SGDLS and YYNGEE. The V and J ends lost 3 bases and 2 bases respectively, with 5 bases between them. The CDR3 loop is CASSAQNYGYTF. DNA of the CDR3: TGTGCCAGCAGCGCACAAAACTATGGCTACACCTTC. Looking up the rest from reference TRBV9 and TRBJ1-2 gives the full variable domain: DSGVTQTPKHLITATGQRVTLRCSPRSGDLSVYWYQQSLDQGLQFLIQYYNGEERAKGNILERFSAQQFPDLHSELNLSSLELGDSALYFCASSAQNYGYTFGSGTRLTVV.

This clonotype was counted once. The rearrangement joins TRBV10-3 to TRBJ2-3, with TRBD2 matching over 9 bases. The CDR3 contains 15 residues. The V gene end was trimmed by 4 bases and the J gene end by 4 bases; junction bases not matched to a gene: 6. CDR1 is ENHRY and CDR2 is SYGVKD in the germline V gene. In nucleotides, the CDR3 is TGTGCCATCAGTGCCATAGCGGGGGTCTCAGATACGCAGTATTTT. This translates into CAISAIAGVSDTQYF.